This T cell receptor beta chain was found in a study of blood T cell repertoires in COVID-19. At the level of the study: Samples came from the United States, Italy and Spain, spanning acute and convalescent COVID-19.

The CDR3 loop spans 13 amino acids. V lost 5 bases and J 4 bases, leaving 14 bases between the germline ends. Germline lookup yields CDR1 SQVTM and CDR2 ANQGSEA. Libraries were prepared by immunoSEQ multiplex PCR; TCRdb keeps only in-frame clonotypes and omits some of them. The sample contains fewer than 300,000 clones, less than 85% of which appear only once. Source material: peripheral blood. V is TRBV29-1 and J is TRBJ2-5; D remains unclear. This clonotype was sampled from a woman under 30 with acute or convalescent COVID-19. In DNA form, the CDR3 reads TGCAGCGTTACCTCCCCGCTAGGAGAGACCCAGTACTTC. This codes for CSVTSPLGETQYF.